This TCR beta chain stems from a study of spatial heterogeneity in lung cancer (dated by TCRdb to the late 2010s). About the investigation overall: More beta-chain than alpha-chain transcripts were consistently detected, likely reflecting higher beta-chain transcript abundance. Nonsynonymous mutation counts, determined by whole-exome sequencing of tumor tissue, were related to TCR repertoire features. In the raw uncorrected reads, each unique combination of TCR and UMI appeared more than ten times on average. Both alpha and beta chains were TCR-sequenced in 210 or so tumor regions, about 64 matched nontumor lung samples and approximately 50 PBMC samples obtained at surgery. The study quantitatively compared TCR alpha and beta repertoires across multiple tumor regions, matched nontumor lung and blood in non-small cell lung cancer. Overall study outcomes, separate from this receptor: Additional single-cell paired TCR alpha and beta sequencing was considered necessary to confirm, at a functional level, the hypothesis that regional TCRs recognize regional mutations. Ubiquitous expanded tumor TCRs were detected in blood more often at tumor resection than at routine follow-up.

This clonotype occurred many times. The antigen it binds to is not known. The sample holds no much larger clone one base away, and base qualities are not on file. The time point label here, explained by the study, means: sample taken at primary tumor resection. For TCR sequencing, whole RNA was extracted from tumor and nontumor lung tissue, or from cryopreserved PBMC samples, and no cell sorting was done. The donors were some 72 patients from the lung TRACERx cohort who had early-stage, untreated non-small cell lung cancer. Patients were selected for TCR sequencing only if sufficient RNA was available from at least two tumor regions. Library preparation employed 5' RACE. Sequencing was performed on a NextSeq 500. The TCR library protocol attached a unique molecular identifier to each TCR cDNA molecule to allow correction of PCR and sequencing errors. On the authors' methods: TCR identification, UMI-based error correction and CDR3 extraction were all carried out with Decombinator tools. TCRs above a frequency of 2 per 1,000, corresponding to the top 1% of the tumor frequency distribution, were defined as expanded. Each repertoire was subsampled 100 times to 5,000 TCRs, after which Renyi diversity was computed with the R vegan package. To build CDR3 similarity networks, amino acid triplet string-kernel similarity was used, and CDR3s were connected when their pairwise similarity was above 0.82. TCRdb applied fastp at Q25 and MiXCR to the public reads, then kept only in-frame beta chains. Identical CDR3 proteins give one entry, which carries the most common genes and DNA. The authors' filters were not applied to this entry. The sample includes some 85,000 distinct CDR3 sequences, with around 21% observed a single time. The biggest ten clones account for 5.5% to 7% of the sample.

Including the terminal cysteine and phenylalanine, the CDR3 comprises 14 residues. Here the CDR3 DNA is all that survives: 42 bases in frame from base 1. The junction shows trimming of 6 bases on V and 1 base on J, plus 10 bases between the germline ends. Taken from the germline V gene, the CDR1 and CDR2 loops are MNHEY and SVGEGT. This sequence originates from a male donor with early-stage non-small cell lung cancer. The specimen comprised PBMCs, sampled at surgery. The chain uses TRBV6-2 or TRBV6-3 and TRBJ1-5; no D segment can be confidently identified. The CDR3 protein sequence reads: CASRIDGSNQPQHF. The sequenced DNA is TGTGCCAGCAGAATTGACGGAAGCAATCAGCCCCAGCATTTT.